The entry that follows covers one T cell receptor (beta chain) sequence. Antigen unknown. The junction shows a germline mismatch at one end, possibly a read error. The data derive from a study of tumor-infiltrating lymphocytes in primary liver carcinoma. RNA and DNA were co-extracted from about 19-30 mg of unsorted bulk tissue. Sampling targeted five separate regions of each tumor, which included the tumor centre. Tumor samples each held over 80% viable tumor cells. The template, 500 ng total RNA, yielded TCR beta cDNA made with a constant-region primer. Three rounds of nested multiplex PCR with slightly modified ARM-PCR produced TCR beta libraries. TCRdb redid the calling of the multiplex PCR reads with MiXCR, one entry per CDR3 protein. The repertoire consists of 99,000 or so distinct CDR3 sequences, with about four fifths occurring once and the leading ten covering around 21%. Broader study findings: It was tumor-adjacent and tumor-blood pairs that overlapped less than tumor region pairs did.

The sequencing input was liver tumor tissue from sampling region 3. Subset of the sample: tumor region T3, left-lateral pole. The receptor's source is a man aged 35-49 years with primary liver carcinoma and hepatitis B virus infection.

The CDR3 DNA follows: TGCGCCAGCAGTTCCTGGGACAGGGAAAGGAATTCACCCTTCCACTTT. This encodes CASSSWDRERNSPFHF. The J gene is TRBJ1-6, the V gene TRBV4-3; 9 bases are shared with TRBD1. The CDR3 sequence is 16 residues long. CDR1 is LGHNA, CDR2 YSLEER, per germline.